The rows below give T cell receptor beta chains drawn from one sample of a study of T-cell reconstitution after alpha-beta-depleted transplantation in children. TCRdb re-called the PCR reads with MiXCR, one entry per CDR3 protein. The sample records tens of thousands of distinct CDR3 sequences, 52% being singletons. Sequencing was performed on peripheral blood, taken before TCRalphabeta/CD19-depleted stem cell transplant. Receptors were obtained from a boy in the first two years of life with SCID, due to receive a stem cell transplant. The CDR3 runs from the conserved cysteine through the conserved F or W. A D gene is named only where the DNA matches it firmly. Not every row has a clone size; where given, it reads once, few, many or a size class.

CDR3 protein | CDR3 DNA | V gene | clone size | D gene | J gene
CASSGVENSNQPQHF | TGTGCCAGCAGTGGGGTAGAAAATAGCAATCAGCCCCAGCATTTT | TRBV2 | . | . | TRBJ1-5
CASSQSTLYQETQYF | TGTGCCAGCAGCCAAAGCACCCTGTACCAAGAGACCCAGTACTTC | TRBV3-1 | few | . | TRBJ2-5
CASRLTGGYEQFF | TGTGCCAGCAGGTTAACAGGGGGCTATGAGCAGTTCTTC | TRBV11-2 | . | TRBD1 | TRBJ2-1
CASRDRNNEQYF | TGTGCCAGCAGAGACCGGAACAACGAGCAGTACTTC | TRBV7-9 | . | . | TRBJ2-7
CASSPRPGQGTHGYTF | TGTGCCAGCAGCCCTAGACCGGGACAGGGGACGCATGGCTACACCTTC | TRBV5-4 | . | TRBD1 | TRBJ1-2
CASSVAPYQPQHF | TGTGCCAGCAGCGTAGCTCCGTATCAGCCCCAGCATTTT | TRBV9 | . | . | TRBJ1-5
CASSLNEGQPQHF | TGCGCCAGCAGCTTGAACGAGGGTCAGCCCCAGCATTTT | TRBV5-1 | . | . | TRBJ1-5
CSAREGTTGEQFF | TGCAGTGCTAGAGAGGGGACAACCGGTGAGCAGTTCTTC | TRBV20-1 | few | . | TRBJ2-1
CASSSRQSSGNTIYF | TGTGCCAGCAGCTCCCGACAGAGCTCTGGAAACACCATATATTTT | TRBV7-2 | . | . | TRBJ1-3
CATSAPGTRNYGYTF | TGTGCCACCAGCGCACCCGGGACACGAAACTATGGCTACACCTTC | TRBV15 | many | . | TRBJ1-2
CASIQNQGDEQFF | TGTGCCAGCATCCAAAATCAGGGCGACGAGCAGTTCTTC | TRBV5-4 | once | . | TRBJ2-1
CASSQTSEQFF | TGTGCCAGCAGCCAAACTAGCGAGCAGTTCTTC | TRBV5-6 | . | . | TRBJ2-1
CASRRGTATDTQYF | TGCGCCAGCAGGAGAGGGACAGCCACAGATACGCAGTATTTT | TRBV5-1 | . | TRBD1 | TRBJ2-3
CASSLGGWASNTEAFF | TGTGCCAGCAGCTTAGGGGGTTGGGCCTCGAACACTGAAGCTTTCTTT | TRBV11-2 | . | . | TRBJ1-1
CASRQGPYEQYF | TGCGCCAGCAGACAGGGGCCCTACGAGCAGTACTTC | TRBV5-1 | . | TRBD1 | TRBJ2-7
CASSRTYNAGEQYF | TGTGCCAGCAGCCGGACGTACAACGCGGGCGAGCAGTACTTC | TRBV7-9 | . | . | TRBJ2-7
CASRLENEQFF | TGTGCCAGCAGGCTAGAGAACGAGCAGTTCTTC | TRBV6-1 | . | . | TRBJ2-1
CASTWGRTGKGYTF | TGTGCCAGCACCTGGGGGAGGACAGGGAAGGGCTACACCTTC | TRBV12-3/TRBV12-4 | few | TRBD1 | TRBJ1-2
CASSQEQSTDTQYF | TGCGCCAGCAGCCAGGAACAGAGCACAGATACGCAGTATTTT | TRBV4-3 | . | . | TRBJ2-3
CSANRGHTEAFF | TGCAGTGCTAACCGCGGCCACACTGAAGCTTTCTTT | TRBV20-1 | . | . | TRBJ1-1
CASSFGVTNEKLFF | TGTGCCAGCAGCTTTGGCGTAACTAATGAAAAACTGTTTTTT | TRBV7-9 | . | . | TRBJ1-4
CASRVANEQFF | TGCGCCAGCAGGGTCGCCAATGAGCAGTTCTTC | TRBV5-1 | few | . | TRBJ2-1
CASSPTGYTDTQYF | TGTGCCAGCAGCCCGACAGGGTACACAGATACGCAGTATTTT | TRBV11-2 | . | TRBD1 | TRBJ2-3
CASSWDRGWSEAFF | TGTGCCAGCAGCTGGGACAGGGGTTGGTCTGAAGCTTTCTTT | TRBV5-6 | . | TRBD1 | TRBJ1-1
CASSLRDTNTGELFF | TGTGCCAGCAGCCTACGGGACACCAACACCGGGGAGCTGTTTTTT | TRBV7-2 | few | . | TRBJ2-2
CASSAWDSRTDTQYF | TGTGCCAGCAGTGCTTGGGACAGCCGCACAGATACGCAGTATTTT | TRBV6-2/TRBV6-3 | . | TRBD1 | TRBJ2-3
CASSPQLAEETQYF | TGTGCCAGCAGCCCACAACTCGCGGAGGAGACCCAGTACTTC | TRBV9 | . | . | TRBJ2-5
CASSLLDGDTEAFF | TGCGCCAGCAGCTTGCTGGACGGGGACACTGAAGCTTTCTTT | TRBV5-1 | . | . | TRBJ1-1
CASSFDPLYNEQFF | TGCGCCAGCAGCTTTGATCCTCTCTACAATGAGCAGTTCTTC | TRBV5-1 | . | . | TRBJ2-1
CASSFAFGNTIYF | TGTGCCAGCAGTTTTGCGTTCGGAAACACCATATATTTT | TRBV12-3/TRBV12-4 | few | . | TRBJ1-3
CASSPTMDF | TGTGCCAGCAGTCCGACGATGGACTTT | TRBV12-3/TRBV12-4 | . | . | TRBJ1-3
CSAPPRAAGGVTDTQYF | TGCAGTGCCCCCCCTAGGGCGGCAGGGGGCGTAACGGATACGCAGTATTTT | TRBV20-1 | . | TRBD1 | TRBJ2-3
CASSLAQRDNEQFF | TGCGCCAGCAGCTTGGCCCAGCGGGACAATGAGCAGTTCTTC | TRBV5-1 | . | . | TRBJ2-1
CATSRVTRYEAFF | TGTGCCACCAGCAGAGTAACACGGTACGAAGCTTTCTTT | TRBV15 | once | . | TRBJ1-1
CASSEDGVSGNTIYF | TGCGCCAGCAGTGAAGACGGAGTCTCTGGAAACACCATATATTTT | TRBV10-1 | . | . | TRBJ1-3
CASSLGQSNTEAFF | TGTGCCAGCAGCCTGGGACAGTCGAACACTGAAGCTTTCTTT | TRBV7-2 | . | TRBD1 | TRBJ1-1
CAIQGANGYTF | TGTGCCATACAGGGGGCTAATGGCTACACCTTC | TRBV10-3 | . | TRBD1 | TRBJ1-2
CSASGQGATEAFF | TGCAGTGCCTCCGGACAGGGAGCCACTGAAGCTTTCTTT | TRBV20-1 | . | TRBD1 | TRBJ1-1
CASSWTSGGSSTDTQYF | TGTGCCAGCAGCTGGACTAGCGGGGGATCTAGCACAGATACGCAGTATTTT | TRBV5-6 | few | TRBD2 | TRBJ2-3
CSALRGLAADNEQFF | TGCAGCGCCTTAAGGGGGCTAGCTGCAGACAATGAGCAGTTCTTC | TRBV29-1 | once | TRBD1 | TRBJ2-1
CSALLAGGPPDTQYF | TGCAGTGCTCTCCTAGCGGGGGGGCCCCCAGATACGCAGTATTTT | TRBV20-1 | . | TRBD2 | TRBJ2-3
CASSLDRGNTEAFF | TGCGCCAGCAGCTTGGACAGGGGGAACACTGAAGCTTTCTTT | TRBV5-1 | . | TRBD1 | TRBJ1-1
CSARRAGGSGTGELFF | TGCAGTGCTAGAAGGGCGGGGGGTTCGGGCACCGGGGAGCTGTTTTTT | TRBV20-1 | many | TRBD2 | TRBJ2-2
CASSLGVGYEQYF | TGTGCCAGCAGCTTGGGGGTTGGCTACGAGCAGTACTTC | TRBV13 | . | . | TRBJ2-7
CSARDPGTKNYEQYF | TGCAGTGCTAGAGATCCCGGGACTAAAAACTACGAGCAGTACTTC | TRBV20-1 | few | TRBD2 | TRBJ2-7
CASSLASPGSTRAYEQYF | TGTGCCAGCAGCTTAGCTAGCCCAGGGTCAACGCGAGCCTACGAGCAGTACTTC | TRBV7-2 | few | . | TRBJ2-7
CASSQGASHEQYF | TGCGCCAGCAGCCAGGGGGCAAGTCACGAGCAGTACTTC | TRBV5-1 | . | TRBD1 | TRBJ2-7
CASSLRDNTEAFF | TGTGCCAGCAGCTTAAGGGATAACACTGAAGCTTTCTTT | TRBV11-2 | . | . | TRBJ1-1
CASSPRRQPNYGHTF | TGTGCCAGCAGCCCGCGGAGACAGCCTAACTATGGCCACACCTTC | TRBV7-9 | . | . | TRBJ1-2